These T cell receptor beta chains were read from a single sample in a study of long-term antiretroviral therapy in people with HIV. TCRdb keeps only in-frame clones here, not all; method: immunoSEQ multiplex PCR. The repertoire includes about 26,000 clones, about 88% of them detected once, and around 4.7% sits in the top ten. Sequencing was performed on unsorted PBMCs, taken roughly 2.7 years after starting antiretroviral therapy. These TCRs come from a man in his forties with HIV. Both conserved end residues are part of each CDR3. Each record gives: clone size, V gene, J gene, D gene, CDR3 DNA, CDR3 protein. A D gene is named only where the DNA matches it firmly. Size is stated for part of the rows, as once, few or many counts, or as a class when the clone is expanded.

>NA|TRBV29-1|TRBJ1-3|NA
TGCAGCGTTTGGGGGGACGGAGGAAACACCATATATTTT
CSVWGDGGNTIYF
>NA|TRBV7-9|TRBJ2-7|TRBD1
TGTGCCAGCAGCTTAGAGGGACAGGGTGTCCACGAGCAGTACTTC
CASSLEGQGVHEQYF
>NA|TRBV5-5|TRBJ1-1|NA
TGTGCCAGCAGCGGTCCGCAGAACACTGAAGCTTTCTTT
CASSGPQNTEAFF
>NA|TRBV6-6|TRBJ2-1|TRBD2
TGTGCCAGCAGTCCCCAGGCGGGAGGAGAGCAGTTCTTC
CASSPQAGGEQFF
>NA|TRBV7-3|TRBJ2-2|TRBD2
TGTGCCAGCAGCTTAACGGGTCCACTAGCGGGGGACACCGGGGAGCTGTTTTTT
CASSLTGPLAGDTGELFF
>NA|TRBV19|TRBJ2-3|TRBD2
TGTGCCAGTAGTATCGCCCTAGCGGGGGGCACAGATACGCAGTATTTT
CASSIALAGGTDTQYF
>NA|TRBV11-3|TRBJ2-2|NA
TGTGCCAGCAGCCCATCTCGGGGTATGGACGGGGAGCTGTTTTTT
CASSPSRGMDGELFF
>NA|TRBV28|TRBJ2-1|NA
TGTGCCAGCAGGGATTCCTACAATGAGCAGTTCTTC
CASRDSYNEQFF
>NA|TRBV5-4|TRBJ2-7|NA
TGTGCCAGCAGCCCAGTGGGGACTGGACACTACGAGCAGTACTTC
CASSPVGTGHYEQYF
>NA|TRBV6-5|TRBJ1-1|NA
TGTGCCAGCAGCACTCAGGGGAACACTGAAGCTTTCTTT
CASSTQGNTEAFF
>NA|TRBV7-9|TRBJ2-7|TRBD1
TGTGCCAGCAGCTTCCGACAGGGCGAGCAGTACTTC
CASSFRQGEQYF
>few|TRBV27|TRBJ2-7|NA
TGTGCCAGCAGTTTATTCCAGGACCCATTAACCTTTTACGAGCAGTACTTC
CASSLFQDPLTFYEQYF
>NA|TRBV6-4|TRBJ2-6|TRBD1
TGTGCCAGCAGTGACTCGCCAGGGGGTGGTGTTGGGGCCAACGTCCTGACTTTC
CASSDSPGGGVGANVLTF
>NA|TRBV4-1|TRBJ2-2|NA
TGCGCCAGCAGCAAAGGAAGCGGCCAGGGGATTACCGGGGAGCTGTTTTTT
CASSKGSGQGITGELFF
>NA|TRBV5-1|TRBJ1-1|TRBD1
TGCGCCAGCAGCTTGAGTCCAGGGGGAGGGAGCACTGAAGCTTTCTTT
CASSLSPGGGSTEAFF
>NA|TRBV11-2|TRBJ1-2|NA
TGTGCCAGCAGCTTAGATCGAGGGAACTATGGCTACACCTTC
CASSLDRGNYGYTF
>once|TRBV7-9|TRBJ2-5|TRBD2
TGTGCCAGCAGCAACCGGGACTATACCCACTTGCAAGAGACCCAGTACTTC
CASSNRDYTHLQETQYF
>NA|TRBV7-2|TRBJ2-7|NA
TGTGCCAGCAGCTTAATACCCGTGGGCTACGAGCAGTACTTC
CASSLIPVGYEQYF
>medium-sized|TRBV19|TRBJ2-7|NA
TGTGCCAGTAGTCCACAGATTTCCTACGAGCAGTACTTC
CASSPQISYEQYF
>NA|TRBV5-1|TRBJ2-7|TRBD2
TGCGCCAGCAGCACCGGGGAGGGCTACGAGCAGTACTTC
CASSTGEGYEQYF
>NA|TRBV19|TRBJ1-1|NA
TGTGCCAGTATCGATGGGGGAATGAACACTGAAGCTTTCTTT
CASIDGGMNTEAFF
>NA|TRBV7-9|TRBJ2-7|TRBD1
TGTGCCAGCAGCTCAGGACAGGGCGATCTCGGCGAGCAGTACTTC
CASSSGQGDLGEQYF
>NA|TRBV9|TRBJ2-3|TRBD2
TGTGCCAGCAGCTTTAGCGGGGGGACCACAGATACGCAGTATTTT
CASSFSGGTTDTQYF
>NA|TRBV10-3|TRBJ1-5|NA
TGTGCCATCAGTGACTTAGAGGGGTATCAGCCCCAGCATTTT
CAISDLEGYQPQHF
>NA|TRBV6-4|TRBJ1-5|NA
TGTGCCAGCAGTGACGGTTCTAATCAGCCCCAGCATTTT
CASSDGSNQPQHF
>once|TRBV5-1|TRBJ2-2|NA
TGCGCCAGCAGCTTGTCCGGCCCCGCGAACACCGGGGAGCTGTTTTTT
CASSLSGPANTGELFF
>NA|TRBV6-6|TRBJ2-3|NA
TGTGCCAGCAGTTACGAGGACGGTAGCTCAGATACGCAGTATTTT
CASSYEDGSSDTQYF
>NA|TRBV27|TRBJ2-3|NA
TGTGCCAGCAAGTCCTCACGCGGCGCAGATACGCAGTATTTT
CASKSSRGADTQYF
>few|TRBV7-9|TRBJ1-5|NA
TGTGCCAGCAGCACGGGTCCACCCGGGGGCAATCAGCCCCAGCATTTT
CASSTGPPGGNQPQHF
>NA|TRBV10-3|TRBJ2-3|NA
TGTGCCATCAGTGAGTCGACGAGAGAGGGGTTGAATGCAGATACGCAGTATTTT
CAISESTREGLNADTQYF
>NA|TRBV27|TRBJ2-2|TRBD2
TGTGCCAGCAGTATAGCGGGAACTTACACCGGGGAGCTGTTTTTT
CASSIAGTYTGELFF
>NA|TRBV9|TRBJ2-2|TRBD1
TGTGCCAGCAGCATCCGGACAGGGGAAACCGGGGAGCTGTTTTTT
CASSIRTGETGELFF
>NA|TRBV15|TRBJ1-5|NA
TGTGCCACCAGCACAAGGGGCCACGGGACCCAGCATTTT
CATSTRGHGTQHF
>NA|TRBV7-8|TRBJ1-3|NA
TGTGCCAGCAGCTTAGCAGGGCCGATCTCTGGAAACACCATATATTTT
CASSLAGPISGNTIYF
>NA|TRBV10-3|TRBJ1-1|TRBD1
TGTGCCATCAGTGAGAATCAGGGGGGCCACACTGAAGCTTTCTTT
CAISENQGGHTEAFF
>NA|TRBV7-2|TRBJ2-1|TRBD1
TGTGCCAGCAGCAGGGACAGACTTTACAATGAGCAGTTCTTC
CASSRDRLYNEQFF
>NA|TRBV28|TRBJ1-2|NA
TGTGCCAGCAGTTTAAGACCACCGACCTTCTTCTATGGCTACACCTTC
CASSLRPPTFFYGYTF
>NA|TRBV29-1|TRBJ2-1|NA
TGCAGCGTTGATGCCGGCTACAATGAGCAGTTCTTC
CSVDAGYNEQFF
>NA|TRBV19|TRBJ1-5|TRBD1
TGTGCCAGTAGGGGGACAGGGGCTAGGGGGCAGCCCCAGCATTTT
CASRGTGARGQPQHF
>NA|TRBV4-2|TRBJ2-7|NA
TGTGCCAGCAGCCAAGAAGTCAACGAGCAGTACTTC
CASSQEVNEQYF
>NA|TRBV5-4|TRBJ1-2|NA
TGTGCCAGCAGCTTGATGAAGGACGGCTTCTATGGCTACACCTTC
CASSLMKDGFYGYTF
>NA|TRBV5-5|TRBJ2-7|NA
TGTGCCAGCAGCTTGGGGGTGGGGTATCTCCTATCCTACGAGCAGTACTTC
CASSLGVGYLLSYEQYF
>NA|TRBV10-3|TRBJ1-6|NA
TGTGCCATCAGTGAGTCCGGTAATAATTCACCCCTCCACTTT
CAISESGNNSPLHF
>NA|TRBV27|TRBJ2-6|TRBD1
TGTGCCAGCAGTTACTCATTGGGACAGGGGGATGTCTCTGGGGCCAACGTCCTGACTTTC
CASSYSLGQGDVSGANVLTF
>few|TRBV5-8|TRBJ1-5|TRBD1
TGTGCCAGCAGCTTAACAGGGGGCAACCAGCCCCAGCATTTT
CASSLTGGNQPQHF
>NA|TRBV5-8|TRBJ1-3|NA
TGTGCCAGCAGCTTGGACAGGTACTCTGGAAACACCATATATTTT
CASSLDRYSGNTIYF
>few|TRBV5-4|TRBJ1-2|NA
TGTGCCAGCAGCTTGGCCAGGGAGCGTATCTATGGCTACACCTTC
CASSLARERIYGYTF
>NA|TRBV5-4|TRBJ2-1|NA
TGTGCCAGCAGCTTGGGGACTAACTACAATGAGCAGTTCTTC
CASSLGTNYNEQFF